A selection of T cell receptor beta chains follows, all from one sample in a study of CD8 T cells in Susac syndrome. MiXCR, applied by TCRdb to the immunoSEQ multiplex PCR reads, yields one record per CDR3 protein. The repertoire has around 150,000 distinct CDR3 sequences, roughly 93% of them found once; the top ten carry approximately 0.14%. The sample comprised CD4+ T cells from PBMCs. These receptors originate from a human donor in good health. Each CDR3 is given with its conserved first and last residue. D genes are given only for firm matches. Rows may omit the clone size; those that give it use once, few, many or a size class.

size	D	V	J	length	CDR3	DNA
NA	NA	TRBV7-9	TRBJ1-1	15	CASSPTATGKMGAFF	TGTGCCAGCAGCCCCACCGCGACAGGTAAAATGGGAGCTTTCTTT
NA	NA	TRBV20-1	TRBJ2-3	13	CSASETSTDTQYF	TGCAGTGCTAGTGAGACTAGCACAGATACGCAGTATTTT
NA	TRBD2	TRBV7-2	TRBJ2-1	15	CASSLTGGRRNEQFF	TGTGCCAGCAGCTTAACGGGGGGGCGCCGCAATGAGCAGTTCTTC
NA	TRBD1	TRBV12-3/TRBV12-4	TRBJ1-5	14	CASSPGTGNQPQHF	TGTGCCAGCAGTCCCGGGACAGGCAATCAGCCCCAGCATTTT
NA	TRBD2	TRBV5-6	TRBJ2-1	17	CASSFKSSGGVHNEQFF	TGTGCCAGCAGCTTCAAATCGAGCGGGGGGGTCCACAATGAGCAGTTCTTC
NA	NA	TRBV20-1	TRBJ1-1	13	CSARQGGNTEAFF	TGCAGTGCTAGACAGGGAGGAAACACTGAAGCTTTCTTT
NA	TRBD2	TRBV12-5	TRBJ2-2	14	CASQERGASGELFF	TGTGCTAGTCAGGAGCGGGGGGCCTCCGGGGAGCTGTTTTTT
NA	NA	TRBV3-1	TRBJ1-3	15	CASSPRETSGNTIYF	TGTGCCAGCAGCCCTAGGGAGACCTCTGGAAACACCATATATTTT
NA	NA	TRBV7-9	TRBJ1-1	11	CAPEVNTEAFF	TGTGCTCCGGAGGTGAACACTGAAGCTTTCTTT
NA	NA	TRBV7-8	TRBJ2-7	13	CASRYPRGDEQYF	TGTGCCAGCAGATACCCACGGGGAGACGAGCAGTACTTC
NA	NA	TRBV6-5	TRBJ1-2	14	CASSPLGGLYGYTF	TGTGCCAGCAGTCCCCTAGGGGGGTTATATGGCTACACCTTC
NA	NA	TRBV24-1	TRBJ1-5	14	CATSDVSSNQPQHF	TGTGCCACCAGTGATGTGAGTAGCAATCAGCCCCAGCATTTT
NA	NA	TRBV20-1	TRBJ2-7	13	CSVRRMTAYEQYF	TGCAGTGTCCGGAGGATGACAGCCTACGAGCAGTACTTC
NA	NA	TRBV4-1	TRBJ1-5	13	CASSQDQGATQHF	TGCGCCAGCAGCCAAGATCAGGGAGCAACCCAGCATTTT
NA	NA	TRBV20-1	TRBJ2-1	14	CSARVSGGANEQFF	TGCAGTGCTAGAGTATCCGGGGGCGCCAATGAGCAGTTCTTC
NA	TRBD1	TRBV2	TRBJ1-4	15	CASSGDRVGNEKLFF	TGTGCCAGCAGTGGCGACAGGGTTGGGAATGAAAAACTGTTTTTT
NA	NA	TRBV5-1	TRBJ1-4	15	CASSLGTPVSEKLFF	TGCGCCAGCAGCTTGGGGACGCCGGTGAGCGAAAAACTGTTTTTT
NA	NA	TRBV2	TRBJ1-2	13	CASSEQELYGYTF	TGTGCCAGCAGTGAACAGGAGCTCTATGGCTACACCTTC
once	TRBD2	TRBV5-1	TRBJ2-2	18	CASSLALRGGTNTGELFF	TGCGCCAGCAGCTTGGCCCTGCGGGGGGGAACGAACACCGGGGAGCTGTTTTTT
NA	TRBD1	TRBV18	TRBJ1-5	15	CASSLTGTGNQPQHF	TGTGCCAGCTCACTGACCGGGACAGGGAATCAGCCCCAGCATTTT
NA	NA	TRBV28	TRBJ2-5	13	CASSLPVQETQYF	TGTGCCAGCAGCCTCCCAGTACAAGAGACCCAGTACTTC
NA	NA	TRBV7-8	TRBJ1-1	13	CASSLYVEGWAFF	TGTGCCAGCAGCTTGTATGTCGAGGGATGGGCTTTCTTT